The text below deals with one T cell receptor (beta chain). In the original analysis: Scientists estimated how many nucleated cells there were by amplifying reference gene primers. TCRdb's table, derived via immunoSEQ multiplex PCR, lists solely in-frame clones and lacks some. The V and J calls and the clone size are those of that table, but D and trimming were determined from the DNA. The data contain about 26,000 clones, approximately 86% of them singletons. The source of the sample is a study of blood T cell repertoires in COVID-19. Study at large: The United States, Italy and Spain were the sources of the acute and convalescent COVID-19 samples. From T cells, B-cell-depleted T cells, or PBMCs came the material, which was cDNA or gDNA.

Germline values: CDR1 SGHTA, CDR2 FQGNSA. CDR3 size: 15 residues. With 5 bases clipped from V and 1 base from J, the junction kept 7 bases outside the gene matches. The source material was peripheral blood. The TCR comes from a man aged 65-85 years with acute or convalescent COVID-19. The V and J genes are TRBV7-2 and TRBJ2-7; TRBD1 agrees at 8 bases. In DNA form, the CDR3 reads TGTGCCAGCAGCGACACTGACAGGGGTTCCTACGAGCAGTACTTC. It encodes CASSDTDRGSYEQYF.